These 4 T cell receptor beta chains came from one sample sequenced in a study of shared clonotypes between healthy human individuals. The protocol was immunoSEQ multiplex PCR, while the TCRdb copy is restricted to in-frame clones and leaves out a portion. The sample lists approximately 940,000 clones; over 60% were seen once. Sequenced sample: memory CD4+ T cells sorted from blood. Subset here: CD45RA-negative fraction. The receptor set was obtained from a man younger than 30 in good health.

This clone was seen a single time. The V and J genes are TRBV7-2 and TRBJ1-6; possibly TRBD1 for D (5 bases). Trimming shortened V by 5 bases and J by 8 bases, and 13 bases separated the two germline ends. CDR1 SGHTA and CDR2 FQGNSA come from the germline V gene. CDR3 size: 14 residues. CDR3 DNA: TGTGCCAGCAGCGTCGGGACCCGATATTCACCCCTCCACTTT. Protein sequence: CASSVGTRYSPLHF.

The chain carries TRBV7-8 and TRBJ1-6, with D tentatively TRBD1 (5 bases). This CDR3 comprises 13 residues. Trimming pared 2 bases from V and 13 bases from J, leaving 12 bases between. The V gene's germline CDR1 is SGHVS and CDR2 FQNEAQ. In DNA form, the CDR3 reads TGTGCCAGCAGCTTAAGTTTGGGGGGGCCCCTCCACTTT. Residues: CASSLSLGGPLHF.

The rearrangement links TRBV25-1 to TRBJ2-1, with D possibly being TRBD2 (6 bases). The germline gives CDR1 MGHDK, CDR2 SYGVNS. V was cut by 3 bases and J by 3 bases, with 15 bases left in between. The CDR3 spans 16 residues. CDR3 region: CASSEAGGLLYNEQFF. CDR3 nucleotides: TGTGCCAGCAGTGAGGCCGGCGGACTACTCTACAATGAGCAGTTCTTC.

The V gene is TRBV5-1, the J gene TRBJ2-5, with D tentatively TRBD1 (5 bases). CDR1 and CDR2 (germline): SGHRS, YFSETQ. This CDR3 comprises 14 residues. Trimming pared 0 bases from V and 4 bases from J, leaving 10 bases between. The CDR3 DNA sequence: TGCGCCAGCAGCTTGGGTAAGGGGCGAGAGACCCAGTACTTC. Translated: CASSLGKGRETQYF.